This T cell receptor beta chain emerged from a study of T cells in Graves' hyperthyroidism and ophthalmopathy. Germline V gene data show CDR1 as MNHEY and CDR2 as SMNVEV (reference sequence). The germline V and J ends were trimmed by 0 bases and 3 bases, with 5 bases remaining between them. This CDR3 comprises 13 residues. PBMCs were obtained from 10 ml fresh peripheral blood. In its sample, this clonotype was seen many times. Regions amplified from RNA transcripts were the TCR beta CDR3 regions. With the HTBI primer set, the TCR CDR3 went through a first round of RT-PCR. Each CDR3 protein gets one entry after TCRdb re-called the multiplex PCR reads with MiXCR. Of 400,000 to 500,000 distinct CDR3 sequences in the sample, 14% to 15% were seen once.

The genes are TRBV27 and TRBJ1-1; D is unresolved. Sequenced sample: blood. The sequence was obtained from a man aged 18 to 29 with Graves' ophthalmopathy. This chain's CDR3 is CASSLSPYTEAFF. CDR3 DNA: TGTGCCAGCAGTTTATCGCCTTACACTGAAGCTTTCTTT.